This paragraph covers one TCR beta chain sequence. Its antigen is unidentified. This sample was included in a study of blood T cells in healthy people across ages. Findings and caveats of the study: Higher diversity and more naive CD4+ cells were features of long-lived donors, compared to aged donors.

The CDR3 is 15 residues long. Trimming took 1 base from V and 5 from J, leaving 15 bases between them. A second PCR of 7 to 11 cycles used a sample-barcoded 5' primer and a J-beta primer mix. Via MiXCR, TCRdb re-called the 5' RACE reads, giving one row per CDR3 protein. The sample shows 550,000 to 750,000 distinct CDR3 sequences, 20% to 25% of them seen only once. Sequenced sample: blood. This clonotype was sampled from a man between 65 and 85 years old in good health. The chain joins TRBV12-3 or TRBV12-4 to TRBJ2-7; D may match TRBD1 or TRBD2 (6 bases each). In nucleotides, the CDR3 is TGTGCCAGCAGTTTAGGTGGAGGGACACTTAACGAGCAGTACTTC. The encoded protein is CASSLGGGTLNEQYF.